This T cell receptor (beta chain) was captured by sequencing in a study of CD8+CD57+ T cells in acquired aplastic anemia. Whole-study context: Isolated CD4+ and CD8+ cells, once sorted, yielded DNA averaging approximately 3 ug. Overall study findings and caveats: Patients and controls turned out to have approximately 29 CD8+ CDR3 sequences in common.

TCR beta VDJ combinations and CDR3 sequences were profiled from genomic DNA. One entry per CDR3 protein, called by TCRdb with MiXCR from the reads. The sample yields 200,000 or so distinct CDR3 sequences, under 70% seen once. This clonotype was detected many times. Antigen unknown. This CDR3 is built from 15 residues. V dropped 10 bases and J dropped 3; count of bases not matched to a gene: 12. Germline V gene sequence: CDR1 SEHNR, CDR2 FQNEAQ (reference sequence). This clonotype was sampled from a human donor with severe aplastic anemia or a healthy control (not recorded which). The chain is built from TRBV7-9 and TRBJ2-7; TRBD2 matches at 10 bases. Sequenced material: sorted CD4+, CD8+, or CD8+CD57+ T cells (not recorded which) from PBMCs. The CDR3 sequence: CANSGSGGTIYEQYF. For the CDR3, the DNA is TGTGCCAACTCGGGTAGCGGGGGGACAATCTACGAGCAGTACTTC.